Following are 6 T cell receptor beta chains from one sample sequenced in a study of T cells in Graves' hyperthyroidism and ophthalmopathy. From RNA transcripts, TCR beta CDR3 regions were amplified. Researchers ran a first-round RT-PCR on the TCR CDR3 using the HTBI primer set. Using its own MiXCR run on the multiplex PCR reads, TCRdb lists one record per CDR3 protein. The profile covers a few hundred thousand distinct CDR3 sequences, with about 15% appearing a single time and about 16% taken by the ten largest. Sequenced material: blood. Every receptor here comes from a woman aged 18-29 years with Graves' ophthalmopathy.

CDR3 loop: CSARYGIGAQYF. CDR3 DNA: TGCAGTGCTAGATATGGTATTGGGGCCCAGTACTTC. The J gene is TRBJ2-5, the V gene TRBV20-1; no reliable D call. Germline assignment: CDR1 DFQATT and CDR2 SNEGSKA (reference sequence). CDR3 length: 12 amino acids. V was shortened by 2 bases and J by 9 bases, with 13 bases between the two germline ends.

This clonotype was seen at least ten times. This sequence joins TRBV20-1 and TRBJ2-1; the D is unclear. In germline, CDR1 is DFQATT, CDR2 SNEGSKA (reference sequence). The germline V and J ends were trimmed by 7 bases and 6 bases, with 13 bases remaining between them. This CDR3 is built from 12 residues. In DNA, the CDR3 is TGCAGTGTGAGAGAGCAGGCCAATGAGCAGTTCTTC. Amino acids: CSVREQANEQFF.

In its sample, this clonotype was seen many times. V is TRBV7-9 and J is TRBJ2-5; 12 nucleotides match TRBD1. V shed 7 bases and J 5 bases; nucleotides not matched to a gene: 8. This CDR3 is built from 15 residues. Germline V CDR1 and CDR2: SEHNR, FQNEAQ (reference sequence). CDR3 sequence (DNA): TGTGCCAGCAACTCCGGGACAGGGGGCTTGGAGACCCAGTACTTC. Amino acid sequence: CASNSGTGGLETQYF.

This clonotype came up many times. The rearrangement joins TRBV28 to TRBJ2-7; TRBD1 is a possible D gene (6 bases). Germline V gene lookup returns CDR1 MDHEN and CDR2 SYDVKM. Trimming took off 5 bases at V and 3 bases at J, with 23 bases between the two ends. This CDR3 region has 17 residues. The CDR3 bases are TGTGCCAGCAGTCCTTCTCCCGAGGGACAAGAAGTCTACGAGCAGTACTTC. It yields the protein CASSPSPEGQEVYEQYF.

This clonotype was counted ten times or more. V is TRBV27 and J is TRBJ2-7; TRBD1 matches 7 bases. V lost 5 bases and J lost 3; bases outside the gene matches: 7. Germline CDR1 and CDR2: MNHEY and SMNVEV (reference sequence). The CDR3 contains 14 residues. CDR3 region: CASSVTGTVYEQYF. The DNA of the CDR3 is TGTGCCAGCAGTGTCACCGGGACAGTCTACGAGCAGTACTTC.

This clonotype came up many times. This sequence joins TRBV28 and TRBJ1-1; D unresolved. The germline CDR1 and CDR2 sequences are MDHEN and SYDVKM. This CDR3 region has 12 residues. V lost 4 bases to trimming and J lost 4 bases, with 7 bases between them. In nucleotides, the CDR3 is TGTGCCAGCAGTTCGCTCGGCACTGAAGCTTTCTTT. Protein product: CASSSLGTEAFF.